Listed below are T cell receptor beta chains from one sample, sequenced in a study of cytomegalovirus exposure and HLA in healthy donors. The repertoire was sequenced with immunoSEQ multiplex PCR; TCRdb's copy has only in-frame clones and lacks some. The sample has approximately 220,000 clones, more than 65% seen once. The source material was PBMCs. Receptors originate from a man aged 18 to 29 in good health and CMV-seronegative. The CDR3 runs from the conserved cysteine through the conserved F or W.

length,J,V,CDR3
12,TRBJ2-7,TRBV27,CASSLGGGEQYF
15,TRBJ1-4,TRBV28,CASSPPPTGTEKLFF
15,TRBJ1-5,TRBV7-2,CASSLVSSSNQPQHF
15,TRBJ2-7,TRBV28,CASSLTGTGPYEQYF
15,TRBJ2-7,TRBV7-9,CASRATGTDSYEQCF
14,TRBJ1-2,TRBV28,CASSLTGGWYGYTF
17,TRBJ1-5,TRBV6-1,CASSEETRHRGNQPQHF
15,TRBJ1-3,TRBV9,CASSHGQGGANTIYF
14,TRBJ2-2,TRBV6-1,CASSYEGATGELFF
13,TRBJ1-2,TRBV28,CASSPSTGYGYTF
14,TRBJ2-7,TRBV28,CASSSSGTLYEQYF
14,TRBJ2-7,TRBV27,CASRPGDRLYEQYF
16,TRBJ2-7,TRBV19,CASSRFASGRSYEQYF
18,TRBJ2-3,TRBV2,CASRNRRVREYVTDTQYF
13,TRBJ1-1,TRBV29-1,CSDWTEPNTEAFF
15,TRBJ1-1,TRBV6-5,CASSPRTGGNTEAFF
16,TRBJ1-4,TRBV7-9,CASSAGLAPIGEKLFF
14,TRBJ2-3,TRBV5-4,CAGGREGLTDTQYF
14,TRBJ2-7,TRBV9,CASSVGKGTYEQYF
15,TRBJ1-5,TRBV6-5,CASSTRDRLNQPQHF
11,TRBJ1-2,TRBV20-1,CSTGGTSGYTF
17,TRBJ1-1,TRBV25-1,CASSVHYPQGAVTEAFF
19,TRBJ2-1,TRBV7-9,CASSSRTPRLADTRLEQFF
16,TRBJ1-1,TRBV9,CASSDTALDMNTEAFF
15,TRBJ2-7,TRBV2,CASILGGGNSYEQYF
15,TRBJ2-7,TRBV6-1,CASNWPGLAAYEQYF
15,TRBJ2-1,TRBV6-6,CASGRTSRTNNEQFF
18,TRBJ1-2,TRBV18,CASSPLRVLTGEDYGYTF
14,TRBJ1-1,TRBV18,CASSLGSQGCSAFF
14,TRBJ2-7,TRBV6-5,CASSYRNQGYEQYF
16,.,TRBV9,CASSVGGYPFTYEQYF
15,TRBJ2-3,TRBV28,CASRREDRSTDTQYF
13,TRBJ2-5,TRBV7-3,CASGAGGQETQYF
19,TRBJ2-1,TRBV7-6,CASSPLSGTSGNTYNEQFF
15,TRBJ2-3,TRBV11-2,CASRWGQGAKDTQYF
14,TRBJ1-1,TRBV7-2,CASSPPGGRTEAFF
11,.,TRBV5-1,CASSPPPEQYF
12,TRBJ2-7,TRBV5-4,CASSLLGNEQYF
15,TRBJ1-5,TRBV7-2,CASSLGWQSNQPQHF
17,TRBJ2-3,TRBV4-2,CASSPGTSGSIADTQYF
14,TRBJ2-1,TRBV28,CASSSHRGLSEQFF
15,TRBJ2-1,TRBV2,CASKRGTSGSNEQFF
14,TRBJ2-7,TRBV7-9,CASSPGQGLLEQYF
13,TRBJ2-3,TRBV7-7,CPLGGPTTDTQYF
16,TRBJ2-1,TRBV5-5,CASSLVIQREMNEQFF
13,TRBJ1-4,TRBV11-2,CASSLVGNEKLFF
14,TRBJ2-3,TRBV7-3,CASSLSGGTDTQYF
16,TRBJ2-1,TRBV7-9,CASSYDAGGRYNEQFF
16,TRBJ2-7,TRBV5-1,CASKQLAGSSSYEQYF
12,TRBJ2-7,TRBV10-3,CAISGYGGPPYF
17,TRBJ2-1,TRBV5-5,CASSLINRGSSYNEQFF
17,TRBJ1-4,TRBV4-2,CASSQDGQAATNEKLFF
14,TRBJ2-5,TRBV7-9,CASTLFGEWETQYF
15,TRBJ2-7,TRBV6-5,CASSYSRTGAYEQYF
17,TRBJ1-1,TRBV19,CASSIDWSRGRTPEAFF